Listed here are 21 T cell receptor beta chains from one sample, sequenced in a study of T cell responses to AZD1222 COVID-19 vaccine. This table comes from immunoSEQ multiplex PCR, and its TCRdb copy is limited to in-frame clones, with some not included. Here the sample spans 120,000 or so clones, roughly nine tenths being singletons. The material was peripheral blood, obtained on day 0 of AZD1222 vaccination. The receptor source for this set is an adult in good health.

The CDR3 nucleotides are TGTGCCAGCAGCTTAGTAGCGGGACAGGGGATCCACTATGGCTACACCTTC. Encoded protein: CASSLVAGQGIHYGYTF. The genes are TRBV7-9 and TRBJ1-2, with 10 bases that match TRBD1. CDR1 and CDR2 from the germline V gene are SEHNR and FQNEAQ (reference sequence). Trimming cost V 1 base and J 3 bases; bases outside gene matches: 8. The CDR3 is 17 amino acids.

The V gene is TRBV7-2, the J gene TRBJ2-7; maybe TRBD2 (6 bases). This CDR3 is built from 15 residues. Per germline, CDR1 SGHTA and CDR2 FQGNSA. V lost 5 bases and J 1 base, leaving 15 bases between the germline ends. The CDR3 DNA follows: TGTGCCAGCAGCCTCGACGCGGGAACTTCCTACGAGCAGTACTTC. This sequence encodes CASSLDAGTSYEQYF.

The gene calls are TRBV5-1 and TRBJ2-1, with TRBD2 matching over 12 bases. Germline V lookup: CDR1 SGHRS, CDR2 YFSETQ. V shed 6 bases, J shed 6 bases, and the junction held 7 bases outside the gene matches. There are 15 residues in the CDR3. The CDR3 loop reads CASKTSSGGANEQFF. The CDR3, as DNA: TGCGCCAGCAAAACGTCTAGCGGGGGGGCCAATGAGCAGTTCTTC.

This clone was detected only a few times. CDR3 region: CASSEALAGSQPQHF. CDR3 in DNA: TGTGCCAGCAGTGAAGCCCTAGCGGGAAGCCAGCCCCAGCATTTT. This chain joins TRBV2 and TRBJ1-5; D uncertain. Trimming took 0 bases from V and 7 from J, leaving 13 bases between them. The germline V gene has CDR1 SNHLY and CDR2 FYNNEI. The CDR3 is 15 amino acids.

The CDR3 nucleotides are TGTGCCAGCAGCCAAGAATCAGCGGGGGCCACCGGGGAGCTGTTTTTT. It codes for CASSQESAGATGELFF. This chain uses TRBV3-1 (or the pseudogene TRBV3-2) with TRBJ2-2; 8 nucleotides line up with TRBD2. Losses at the gene ends were 0 bases for V and 4 bases for J; bases not matched to a gene: 4. Germline CDR1 is LGHDT and CDR2 is YNNKEL (reference sequence). The CDR3 spans 16 residues.

The chain carries TRBV18 and TRBJ1-2; D unresolved. The CDR3 contains 16 residues. V lost 0 bases to trimming and J lost 1 base, with 12 bases between them. CDR1 KGHSH and CDR2 LQKENI come from the germline V gene. The CDR3 loop is CASSPPVPRLNYGYTF. The CDR3 coding sequence is TGTGCCAGCTCACCACCCGTACCAAGACTTAACTATGGCTACACCTTC.

V is TRBV18 and J is TRBJ2-7; D is unresolved. The CDR3 loop spans 16 amino acids. CDR1 and CDR2 (germline): KGHSH, LQKENI. Between the trimmed V and J ends, which lost 6 bases and 3 bases, there was a span of 21 bases. The DNA of the CDR3 is TGTGCCAGCTCCACAAAACAAACCCTTGCCAACTACGAGCAGTACTTC. Translated: CASSTKQTLANYEQYF. The whole variable domain, filled in from reference TRBV18 and TRBJ2-7, reads NAGVMQNPRHLVRRRGQEARLRCSPMKGHSHVYWYRQLPEEGLKFMVYLQKENIIDESGMPKERFSAEFPKEGPSILRIQQVVRGDSAAYFCASSTKQTLANYEQYFGPGTRLTVT.

This chain connects TRBV2 to TRBJ2-7, with D tentatively TRBD1 (5 bases). Trimming removed 4 bases at V and 1 base at J, with 8 bases between. The CDR3 loop spans 13 amino acids. Germline V gene data show CDR1 as SNHLY and CDR2 as FYNNEI. The CDR3 here is CASSGPGSYEQYF. As DNA, the CDR3 is TGTGCCAGCAGTGGGCCAGGGTCCTACGAGCAGTACTTC.

The chain joins TRBV9 to TRBJ2-7; no firm D call. Germline lookup yields CDR1 SGDLS and CDR2 YYNGEE. The CDR3 is 14 residues long. The V end lost 4 bases, the J end lost 3 bases, and 14 bases lay between the germline ends. Here the CDR3 DNA reads TGTGCCAGCAGCCCCCTGGGCAGCTTCTACGAGCAGTACTTC. Translated, it gives CASSPLGSFYEQYF.

A single count supports this clone. The V and J genes are TRBV5-1 and TRBJ2-5; the D gene is possibly TRBD1 (5 bases). V lost 3 bases, J lost 3 bases, and 15 bases lay in between. The CDR3 spans 15 residues. The V gene's germline CDR1 is SGHRS and CDR2 YFSETQ. CDR3 coding DNA: TGCGCCAGCAGCTGGTGGGGCCCTCAGGAAGAGACCCAGTACTTC. Translated: CASSWWGPQEETQYF.

This chain uses TRBV30 with TRBJ1-6; tentatively, D is TRBD1 (5 bases). This CDR3 spans 16 amino acids. The germline V gene has CDR1 GTSNPN and CDR2 SVGIG (reference sequence). Trimming took off 0 bases at V and 0 bases at J, with 9 bases between the two ends. The CDR3 is CAWSVRGSSYNSPLHF. The CDR3 DNA sequence: TGTGCCTGGAGTGTACGGGGGAGCTCCTATAATTCACCCCTCCACTTT.

The chain is built from TRBV28 and TRBJ1-4; possibly TRBD1 for D (5 bases). V was shortened by 5 bases and J by 4 bases, with 8 bases between the two germline ends. Germline-derived CDR1 and CDR2 are MDHEN and SYDVKM. The CDR3 extends over 13 amino acids. The CDR3 bases are TGTGCCAGCAGTAAGGGGCGTAATGAAAAACTGTTTTTT. Encoded protein: CASSKGRNEKLFF.

The V call is TRBV15, the J call TRBJ2-2, with 10 bases matching TRBD2. Trimming at V came to 2 bases and at J to 8 bases, leaving 11 bases not matched to a gene. Germline V gene sequence: CDR1 LNHNV, CDR2 YYDKDF (reference sequence). The CDR3 spans 17 residues. In DNA form, the CDR3 reads TGTGCCACCAGCAGAAGTAGCGGGGGGTCCCTAGAGGGGGAGCTGTTTTTT. It is translated as CATSRSSGGSLEGELFF. Based on the CDR3 plus reference TRBV15 and TRBJ2-2, the full variable domain is DAMVIQNPRYQVTQFGKPVTLSCSQTLNHNVMYWYQQKSSQAPKLLFHYYDKDFNNEADTPDNFQSRRPNTSFCFLDIRSPGLGDTAMYLCATSRSSGGSLEGELFFGEGSRLTVL.

The chain uses TRBV18 and TRBJ1-1; D not certain. The V gene lost 4 bases and the J gene lost 11 bases, with 23 bases spanning the gap. Looked up from germline, CDR1 is KGHSH and CDR2 is LQKENI. The CDR3 extends over 15 amino acids. CDR3 sequence reads: CASSRLSRWESPAFF. DNA for the CDR3: TGTGCCAGCTCACGCCTGTCCAGGTGGGAATCGCCGGCTTTCTTT.

J is TRBJ2-1 and V is TRBV12-3 or TRBV12-4, with D hard to call. This CDR3 has 13 amino acids. V was pared by 3 bases and J by 7 bases, with 10 bases between. Here the CDR3 reads CASSLGRWNEQFF. The CDR3 DNA reads TGTGCCAGCAGTTTGGGCCGGTGGAATGAGCAGTTCTTC.

This chain joins TRBV29-1 and TRBJ1-2; tentatively, D is TRBD1 (6 bases). The CDR3 totals 12 residues. CDR1 and CDR2 (germline): SQVTM, ANQGSEA. The CDR3 region is CSASGGWHGYTF. CDR3 bases: TGCAGTGCCAGCGGGGGCTGGCATGGCTACACCTTC.

The J gene is TRBJ2-3, the V gene TRBV6-5, with a possible D match to TRBD2 (6 bases). Trimming shortened V by 7 bases and J by 2 bases, and 16 bases separated the two germline ends. The germline V gene encodes CDR1 MNHEY and CDR2 SVGAGI. This CDR3 is 15 amino acids long. The CDR3, as DNA: TGTGCCAGCAAGGAGGGGCGGATAGTCACAGATACGCAGTATTTT. Translating it yields CASKEGRIVTDTQYF.

The chain carries TRBV24-1 and TRBJ2-1, with TRBD2 as a possible D gene (5 bases). The germline V gene encodes CDR1 KGHDR and CDR2 SFDVKD. The CDR3 sequence is 13 residues long. Trimming pared 5 bases from V and 5 bases from J, leaving 9 bases between. CDR3 DNA sequence: TGTGCCACCAGTGTAGCGTCAAACAATGAGCAGTTCTTC. Translated, it gives CATSVASNNEQFF.

V and J are TRBV7-8 and TRBJ2-3; D is ambiguous. Germline V gene lookup returns CDR1 SGHVS and CDR2 FQNEAQ. Trimming left V 6 bases short and J 5 bases short, with 12 bases between. The CDR3 spans 13 residues. CDR3 nucleotides: TGTGCCAGCAGTCTTCAGGCTGGAGATACGCAGTATTTT. Amino acids: CASSLQAGDTQYF. The full variable domain, in which reference TRBV7-8 and TRBJ2-3 provide the parts outside the CDR3, is GAGVSQSPRYKVAKRGQDVALRCDPISGHVSLFWYQQALGQGPEFLTYFQNEAQLDKSGLPSDRFFAERPEGSVSTLKIQRTQQEDSAVYLCASSLQAGDTQYFGPGTRLTVL.

V is TRBV29-1 and J is TRBJ1-3; possibly TRBD1 for D (5 bases). CDR1 is SQVTM and CDR2 is ANQGSEA in the germline V gene. This CDR3 contains 14 residues. V dropped 7 bases and J dropped 0 bases, with 13 bases sitting between them. The CDR3 protein is CSARDGLSGNTIYF. CDR3 nucleotide sequence: TGCAGCGCCAGGGACGGTCTCTCTGGAAACACCATATATTTT.

The chain combines TRBV5-1 with TRBJ1-3; the match to TRBD1 covers 8 bases. The junction had 3 bases not matched to a gene; V was cut back by 4 bases and J by 0 bases. The CDR3 covers 15 residues. Germline assignment: CDR1 SGHRS and CDR2 YFSETQ. CDR3 loop: CASSAGQASGNTIYF. The CDR3 DNA reads as TGCGCCAGCAGCGCGGGACAGGCCTCTGGAAACACCATATATTTT.